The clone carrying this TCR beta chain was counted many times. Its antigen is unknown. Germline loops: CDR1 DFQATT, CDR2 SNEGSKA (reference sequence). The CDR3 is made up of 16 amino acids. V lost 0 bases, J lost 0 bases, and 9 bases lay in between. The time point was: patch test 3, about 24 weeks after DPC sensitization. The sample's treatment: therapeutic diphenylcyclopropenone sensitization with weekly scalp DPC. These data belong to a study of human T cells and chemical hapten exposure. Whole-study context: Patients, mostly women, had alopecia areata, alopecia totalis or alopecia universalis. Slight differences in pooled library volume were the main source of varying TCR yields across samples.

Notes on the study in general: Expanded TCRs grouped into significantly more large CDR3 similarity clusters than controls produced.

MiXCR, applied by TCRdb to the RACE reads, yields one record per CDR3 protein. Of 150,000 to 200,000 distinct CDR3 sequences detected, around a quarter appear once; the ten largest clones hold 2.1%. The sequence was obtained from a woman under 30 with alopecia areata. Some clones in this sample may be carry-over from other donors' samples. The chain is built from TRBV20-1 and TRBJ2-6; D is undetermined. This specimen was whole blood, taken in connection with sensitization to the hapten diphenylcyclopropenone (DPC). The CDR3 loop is CSAREAESSGANVLTF. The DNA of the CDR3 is TGCAGTGCTAGAGAGGCAGAAAGCTCTGGGGCCAACGTCCTGACTTTC.